Below are 20 T cell receptor beta chains sequenced from a single sample in a study of PD-L1 blockade in urothelial cancer. Libraries were prepared by immunoSEQ multiplex PCR; TCRdb keeps only in-frame clonotypes and omits some of them. Seen here are some 50,000 clones, around 85% observed once, and the top ten hold more than 1.5%. As to time point: peripheral blood 6 weeks after treatment start. The source was PBMCs, collected around atezolizumab (anti-PD-L1) treatment. Source of these receptors: a man aged 45-65 years with urothelial cancer.

The chain uses TRBV27 and TRBJ2-1; 13 positions match TRBD2. V trimming: 3 bases; J trimming: 9 bases; junction bases outside the gene matches: 2. CDR3 size: 14 residues. The germline V gene encodes CDR1 MNHEY and CDR2 SMNVEV (reference sequence). The CDR3 loop reads CASSLGLAGTEQFF. CDR3 in DNA: TGTGCCAGCAGTTTGGGACTAGCGGGGACTGAGCAGTTCTTC.

The CDR3 loop is CAWSGFRTGRVNTGELFF. Written as DNA, the CDR3 is TGTGCCTGGAGTGGCTTCAGGACAGGGAGGGTAAACACCGGGGAGCTGTTTTTT. The chain links TRBV30 to TRBJ2-2, with a tentative D call TRBD1 (8 bases). This CDR3 region has 18 residues. Trimming removed 1 base at V and 2 bases at J, with 20 bases between. Looked up from germline, CDR1 is GTSNPN and CDR2 is SVGIG (reference sequence).

The rearrangement uses TRBV11-2 and TRBJ2-3; 12 nucleotides line up with TRBD2. V dropped 4 bases and J dropped 2; count of bases not matched to a gene: 4. The germline CDR1 and CDR2 sequences are SGHAT and FQNNGV. The CDR3 is made up of 16 amino acids. Written as DNA, the CDR3 is TGTGCCAGCAGCTCAAGACTAGCGGGGGACACAGATACGCAGTATTTT. The encoded protein is CASSSRLAGDTDTQYF.

The V and J genes are TRBV21-1 and TRBJ2-7; the table calls TRBD2, which could not be checked here. TRBV21-1 is a pseudogene segment. The length of the CDR3 is 16 residues. CDR3 nucleotide sequence: TGTGCCAGCAGCCAACTCCAGACTAGCGAGACCTACGAGCAGTACTTC. It yields the protein CASSQLQTSETYEQYF.

J is TRBJ2-1 and V is TRBV11-2; weak D call: TRBD1 (6 bases). CDR3 length equals 14 residues. V lost 5 bases, J lost 5 bases, and 13 bases lay in between. The germline CDR1 and CDR2 sequences are SGHAT and FQNNGV. This CDR3 reads CASSARQVHNEQFF. CDR3 coding DNA: TGTGCCAGCAGCGCTAGACAGGTACACAATGAGCAGTTCTTC.

This clone was observed a single time. The chain recombines TRBV5-5 with TRBJ2-7; 8 nucleotides align to TRBD2. Germline V CDR1 and CDR2: SGHKS, YYEKEE (reference sequence). The CDR3 contains 15 residues. V lost 4 bases, J lost 4 bases, and 10 bases stayed unmatched. The CDR3 DNA reads as TGTGCCAGCAGCCTCTCCGGGGGGGGGACTTACGAGCAGTACTTC. This codes for CASSLSGGGTYEQYF.

The chain links TRBV28 to TRBJ2-7; possibly TRBD1 for D (5 bases). The germline CDR1 and CDR2 sequences are MDHEN and SYDVKM. The CDR3 totals 14 residues. V lost 4 bases and J 0 bases, leaving 10 bases between the germline ends. The DNA of the CDR3 is TGTGCCAGCAGTTCGTCAGGGTTCTCCTACGAGCAGTACTTC. It encodes CASSSSGFSYEQYF.

The rearrangement uses TRBV5-4 and TRBJ1-2, with D unclear. Per germline, CDR1 SGHNT and CDR2 YYREEE (reference sequence). This CDR3 has 13 amino acids. Trimming stripped 1 base from V and 8 bases from J, with 12 bases between. CDR3 in amino acids: CASSLSYDGGYTF. CDR3 bases: TGTGCCAGCAGCTTGAGTTACGACGGGGGCTACACCTTC.

This clone appeared a single time. This sequence joins TRBV6-5 and TRBJ2-7; TRBD1 matches at 7 bases. CDR1 and CDR2 (germline): MNHEY, SVGAGI. The CDR3 covers 13 residues. The junction had 2 bases not matched to a gene; V was cut back by 6 bases and J by 0 bases. CDR3 bases: TGTGCCAGCAGAAGGGACAGCTCCTACGAGCAGTACTTC. Translated: CASRRDSSYEQYF.

The chain recombines TRBV6-1 with TRBJ1-3, with TRBD1 matching 8 bases. Germline assignment: CDR1 MNHNS and CDR2 SASEGT. Unmatched junction bases numbered 8, after V lost 7 bases and J lost 3 bases. The CDR3 runs 15 residues. The CDR3 DNA reads as TGTGCCAGCACTAAGGACAGGGTTGGTGGAAACACCATATATTTT. As protein: CASTKDRVGGNTIYF.

This sequence joins TRBV6-1 and TRBJ2-7; D unresolved. This CDR3 has 11 residues. V dropped 7 bases and J dropped 4 bases, with 8 bases sitting between them. Germline CDR1 is MNHNS and CDR2 is SASEGT. The CDR3 region is CASMWPYEQYF. The DNA of the CDR3 is TGTGCCAGCATGTGGCCTTACGAGCAGTACTTC.

The gene calls are TRBV6-5 and TRBJ2-1, with 8 bases matching TRBD1. Unmatched junction bases numbered 10, after V lost 4 bases and J lost 8 bases. The CDR3 has 15 residues. The germline V gene encodes CDR1 MNHEY and CDR2 SVGAGI. This CDR3 is CASSSVDRAIHEQFF. The CDR3, as DNA: TGTGCCAGCAGTTCCGTGGACAGGGCTATCCATGAGCAGTTCTTC.

This chain links TRBV5-1 with TRBJ2-1; the D gene is possibly TRBD2 (5 bases). The CDR3 is made up of 12 amino acids. V was pared by 3 bases and J by 5 bases, with 6 bases between. Germline CDR1 reads SGHRS; CDR2 reads YFSETQ. The CDR3 DNA reads as TGCGCCAGCAGCTCCGGGAACAATGAGCAGTTCTTC. This encodes CASSSGNNEQFF.

The CDR3 nucleotides are TGTGCCAGCTCTAGAGGGCCGGGGATAGAGACCCAGTACTTC. The encoded protein is CASSRGPGIETQYF. The V and J genes are TRBV6-1 and TRBJ2-5; TRBD2 might be the D (5 bases). The V end was cut by 8 bases, the J end by 4 bases, with 17 bases between. The germline V gene encodes CDR1 MNHNS and CDR2 SASEGT. This CDR3 contains 14 residues.

This clone has a single count. V and J are TRBV9 and TRBJ1-5; the D is unclear. The CDR3 sequence is 14 residues long. The germline V gene has CDR1 SGDLS and CDR2 YYNGEE. V lost 4 bases and J lost 5, with 13 bases in between. The CDR3 is CASSPHGVDQPQHF. CDR3 in DNA: TGTGCCAGCAGCCCCCACGGGGTAGATCAGCCCCAGCATTTT.

The chain has TRBV29-1 and TRBJ1-4, with TRBD1 matching 7 bases. Germline V lookup: CDR1 SQVTM, CDR2 ANQGSEA. This CDR3 spans 14 amino acids. V was pared by 2 bases and J by 3 bases, with 3 bases of the junction left unmatched. DNA of the CDR3: TGCAGCGTTGAAACCGGGACAGCTAATGAAAAACTGTTTTTT. Residues: CSVETGTANEKLFF.

CDR3 nucleotides: TGTGCCAGCAGCTCCCGAACAGCTCCTGATTACTTC. It encodes CASSSRTAPDYF. The chain combines TRBV21-1 with TRBJ1-2; the D segment call TRBD1 is taken from the table without a DNA check. TRBV21-1 counts as a pseudogene. The CDR3 covers 12 residues.

This clone was found once. V and J are TRBV27 and TRBJ2-1; D not certain. The length of the CDR3 is 17 residues. Trimming took 2 bases from V and 0 from J, leaving 14 bases between them. Germline CDR1 reads MNHEY; CDR2 reads SMNVEV (reference sequence). The CDR3 bases are TGTGCCAGCAGTTTACCTACGCTATCCGGCTCCTACAATGAGCAGTTCTTC. As protein: CASSLPTLSGSYNEQFF.

V is TRBV27 and J is TRBJ1-3; 7 bases align to TRBD1. The J segment lost 8 bases and the V segment lost 2 bases, leaving 15 bases of the junction unmatched. Germline lookup yields CDR1 MNHEY and CDR2 SMNVEV (reference sequence). CDR3 length equals 17 residues. The CDR3 here is CASSLRGGEGPRDTIYF. The CDR3 DNA reads as TGTGCCAGCAGTTTACGAGGGGGCGAGGGACCTAGGGACACCATATATTTT.

This clone was detected only a few times. The rearrangement joins TRBV15 to TRBJ2-5, with TRBD2 identical over 8 bases. The germline CDR1 and CDR2 sequences are LNHNV and YYDKDF (reference sequence). The junction had 7 bases not matched to a gene; V was cut back by 0 bases and J by 4 bases. This CDR3 is 16 amino acids long. DNA for the CDR3: TGTGCCACCAGCAGAGAAAATGGCGGGAGGACAGAGACCCAGTACTTC. It translates to CATSRENGGRTETQYF.